This entry features one TCR beta chain sequence. The data are from a study of T cell clonotyping in hematopoietic cell transplantation. Study-wide background: Recipient samples before transplant were obtained post-cytoreduction.

Germline V CDR1 and CDR2: MNHEY, SVGAGI. The CDR3 contains 16 residues. With V trimmed by 4 bases and J by 5 bases, 9 bases remained unmatched. As to time point: recipient sample about 28 days before transplant, after cytoreduction. The table came from immunoSEQ multiplex PCR; TCRdb's copy has only in-frame clones and leaves some out. The data contain around 13,000 clones, 65% to 85% of them singletons. The J gene is TRBJ2-2, the V gene TRBV6-5; 8 bases map to TRBD1. The sequence was obtained from a man in his 60s with acute myeloid leukemia. Some clones in this sample may be carry-over from other donors' samples. The source material was peripheral blood mononuclear cells, sampled before stem cell transplant. In DNA form, the CDR3 reads TGTGCCAGCAGTTTGCAGGGGGCTTTATGGACCGGGGAGCTGTTTTTT. It encodes CASSLQGALWTGELFF.